This T cell receptor (beta chain) was sequenced during a study of blood T cell repertoires in COVID-19. Study overall: T cells, B-cell-depleted T cells, or PBMCs supplied cDNA or gDNA.

Germline V gives CDR1 MDHEN, CDR2 SYDVKM. The germline V and J ends were trimmed by 2 bases and 8 bases, with 12 bases remaining between them. CDR3 length: 13 amino acids. Repertoires were generated with immunoSEQ multiplex PCR, while TCRdb's copy carries only in-frame clones and drops some. The repertoire holds 100,000 to 150,000 clones, with approximately 90% as singletons. The source material was peripheral blood. This receptor was taken from a man aged 50 or older with acute or convalescent COVID-19. The chain couples TRBV28 to TRBJ1-2; tentative D call: TRBD1 (5 bases). The CDR3 bases are TGTGCCAGCAGTTTAAAATTTGGGGGGGGCTACACCTTC. This sequence encodes CASSLKFGGGYTF.